The 2 T cell receptor beta chains below all came from one sample that was sequenced in a study of PD-1 blockade in classical Hodgkin lymphoma. Brentuximab vedotin exposure varied among the patients, all of whom had relapsed after autologous stem cell transplantation. Magnetic negative selection was used to purify CD4+ T cells from thawed PBMCs. The assay was immunoSEQ multiplex PCR, and TCRdb's table has in-frame clones only and misses some. The sample contains under 15,000 clones, roughly 84% of which appear only once. The sample in question was CD4+ T cells from blood, obtained at baseline. Every receptor here comes from a human donor with classical Hodgkin lymphoma.

V usage is TRBV19 and J usage is TRBJ2-7, with 7 bases identical to TRBD1. The germline V gene has CDR1 LNHDA and CDR2 SQIVND (reference sequence). V dropped 7 bases and J dropped 1; count of bases not matched to a gene: 4. The CDR3 spans 13 residues. In DNA, the CDR3 is TGTGCCAGTACCGACAGGGCTTCCTACGAGCAGTACTTC. Translation gives CASTDRASYEQYF.

The J gene is TRBJ1-5, the V gene TRBV18; TRBD1 is a possible D gene (5 bases). Trimming shortened V by 2 bases and J by 5 bases, and 7 bases separated the two germline ends. From germline, CDR1 is KGHSH and CDR2 LQKENI. The CDR3 spans 13 residues. The CDR3 protein is CASSPGGDQPQHF. CDR3 DNA sequence: TGTGCCAGCTCACCAGGGGGTGATCAGCCCCAGCATTTT.